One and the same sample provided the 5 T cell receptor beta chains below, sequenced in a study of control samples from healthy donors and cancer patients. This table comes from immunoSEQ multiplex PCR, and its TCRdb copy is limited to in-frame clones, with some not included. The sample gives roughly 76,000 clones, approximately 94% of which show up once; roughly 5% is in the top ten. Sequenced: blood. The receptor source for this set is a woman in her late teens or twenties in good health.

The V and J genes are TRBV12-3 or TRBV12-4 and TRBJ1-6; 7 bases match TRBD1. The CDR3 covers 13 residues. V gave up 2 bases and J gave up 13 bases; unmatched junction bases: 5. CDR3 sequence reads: CASSLSGQAPLHF. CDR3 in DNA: TGTGCCAGCAGTTTATCTGGACAGGCGCCCCTCCACTTT.

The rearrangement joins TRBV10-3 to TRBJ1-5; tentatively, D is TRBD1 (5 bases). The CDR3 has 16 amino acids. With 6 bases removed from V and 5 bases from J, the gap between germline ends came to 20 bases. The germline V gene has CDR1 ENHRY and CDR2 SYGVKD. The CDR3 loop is CAIRDVGGERDQPQHF. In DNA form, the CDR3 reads TGTGCCATCAGAGACGTGGGGGGAGAAAGAGATCAGCCCCAGCATTTT.

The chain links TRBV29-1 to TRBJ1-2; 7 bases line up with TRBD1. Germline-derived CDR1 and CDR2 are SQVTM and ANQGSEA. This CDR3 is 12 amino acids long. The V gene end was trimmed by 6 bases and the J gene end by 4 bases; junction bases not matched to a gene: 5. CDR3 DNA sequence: TGCAGCGTAGACAGGGAGGGCTATGGCTACACCTTC. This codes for CSVDREGYGYTF.

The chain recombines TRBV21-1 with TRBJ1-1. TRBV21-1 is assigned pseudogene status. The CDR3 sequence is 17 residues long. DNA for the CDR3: TGTGCCAGCAGCAAGCGTCCCGGGCCAAGGCCGAACACTGAAGCTTTCTTT. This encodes CASSKRPGPRPNTEAFF.

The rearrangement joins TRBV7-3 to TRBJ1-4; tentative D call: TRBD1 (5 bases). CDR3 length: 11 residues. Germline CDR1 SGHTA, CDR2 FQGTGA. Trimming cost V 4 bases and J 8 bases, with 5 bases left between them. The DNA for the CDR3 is TGTGCCAGCAGCTGGGGGGAAAAACTGTTTTTT. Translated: CASSWGEKLFF.